This T cell receptor beta chain was found in a study of blood T cell repertoires in COVID-19. Study information: COVID-19 samples collected from the United States, Italy and Spain covered acute and convalescent phases. PBMCs, B-cell-depleted T cells, or T cells provided the cDNA or gDNA that made up the material.

Study processing details: Amplification of reference gene primers provided the estimated nucleated cell counts. The repertoire was sequenced with immunoSEQ multiplex PCR; TCRdb's copy has only in-frame clones and lacks some. V, J and clone size are those of that table, while D and trimming were read from the DNA. The sample lists 120,000 to 150,000 clones, about 87% occurring once. Germline V gene lookup returns CDR1 LNHDA and CDR2 SQIVND (reference sequence). The CDR3 is 14 amino acids. The V and J ends lost 3 bases and 1 base respectively, with 9 bases between them. Material: peripheral blood. The V gene is TRBV19, the J gene TRBJ1-2; no firm D call. The clonotype comes from a woman in her forties or fifties with acute or convalescent COVID-19. As DNA, the CDR3 is TGTGCCAGTAGTATGGAGCTCCATAACTATGGCTACACCTTC. Its translation: CASSMELHNYGYTF.